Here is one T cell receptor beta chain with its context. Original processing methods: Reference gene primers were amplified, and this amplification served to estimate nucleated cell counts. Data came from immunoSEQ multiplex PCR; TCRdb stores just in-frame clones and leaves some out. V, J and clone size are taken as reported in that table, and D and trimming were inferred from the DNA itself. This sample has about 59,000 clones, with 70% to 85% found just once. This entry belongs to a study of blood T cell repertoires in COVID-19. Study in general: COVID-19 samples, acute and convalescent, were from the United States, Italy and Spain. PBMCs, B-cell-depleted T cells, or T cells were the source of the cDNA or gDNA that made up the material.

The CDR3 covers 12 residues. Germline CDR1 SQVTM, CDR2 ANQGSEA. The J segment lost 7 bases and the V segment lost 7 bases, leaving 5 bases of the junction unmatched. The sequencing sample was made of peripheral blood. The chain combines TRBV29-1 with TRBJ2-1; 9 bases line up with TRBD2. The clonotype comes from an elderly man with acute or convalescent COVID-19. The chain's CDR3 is CSARTSANEQFF. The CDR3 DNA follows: TGCAGCGCCCGGACTAGCGCAAATGAGCAGTTCTTC.